The sequence of this T cell receptor (beta chain) was determined in a study of STAT5B mutations in CD4+ large granular lymphocyte leukemia. The germline V gene encodes CDR1 MDHEN and CDR2 SYDVKM. V was shortened by 7 bases and J by 5 bases, with 12 bases between the two germline ends. The CDR3 has 12 residues. Sequencing was performed with immunoSEQ multiplex PCR; in TCRdb, only in-frame clones are kept and a portion is missing. The sample comprises some 30,000 clones, approximately 80% of which are singletons, and around 1% rests with the top ten. The sequencing input was CD4+ T cells from blood buffy coats. The V and J genes are TRBV28 and TRBJ2-7; no definite D call. The receptor comes from a human donor in good health. The CDR3 bases are TGTGCCAGCAAAGTTTCGGGTAACGAGCAGTACTTC. As protein: CASKVSGNEQYF.